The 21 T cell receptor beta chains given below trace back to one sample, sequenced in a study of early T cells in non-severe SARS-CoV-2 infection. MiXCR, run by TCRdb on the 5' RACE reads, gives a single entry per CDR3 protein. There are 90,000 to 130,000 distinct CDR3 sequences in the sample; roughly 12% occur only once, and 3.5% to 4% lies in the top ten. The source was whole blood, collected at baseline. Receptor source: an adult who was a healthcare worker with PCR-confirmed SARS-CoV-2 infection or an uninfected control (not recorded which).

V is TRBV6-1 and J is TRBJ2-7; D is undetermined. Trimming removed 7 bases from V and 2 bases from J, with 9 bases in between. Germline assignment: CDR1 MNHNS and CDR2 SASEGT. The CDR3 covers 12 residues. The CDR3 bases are TGTGCCAGCATGGCAGCTGCCTACGAGCAGTACTTC. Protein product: CASMAAAYEQYF.

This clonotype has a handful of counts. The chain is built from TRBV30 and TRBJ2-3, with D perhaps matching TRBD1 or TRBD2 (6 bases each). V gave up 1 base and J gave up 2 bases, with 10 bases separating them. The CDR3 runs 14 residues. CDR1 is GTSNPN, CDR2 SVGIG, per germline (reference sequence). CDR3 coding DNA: TGTGCCTGGAGTGCATCGGGGGCCACAGATACGCAGTATTTT. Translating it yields CAWSASGATDTQYF. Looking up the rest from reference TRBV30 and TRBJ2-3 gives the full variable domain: SQTIHQWPATLVQPVGSPLSLECTVEGTSNPNLYWYRQAAGRGLQLLFYSVGIGQISSEVPQNLSASRPQDRQFILSSKKLLLSDSGFYLCAWSASGATDTQYFGPGTRLTVL.

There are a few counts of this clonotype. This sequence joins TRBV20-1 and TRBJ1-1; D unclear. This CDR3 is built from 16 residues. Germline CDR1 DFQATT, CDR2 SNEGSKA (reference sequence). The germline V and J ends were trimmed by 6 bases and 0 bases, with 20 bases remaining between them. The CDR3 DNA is TGCAGTGCCCTCAGGAGGGTACCCTGGATGAACACTGAAGCTTTCTTT. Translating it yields CSALRRVPWMNTEAFF.

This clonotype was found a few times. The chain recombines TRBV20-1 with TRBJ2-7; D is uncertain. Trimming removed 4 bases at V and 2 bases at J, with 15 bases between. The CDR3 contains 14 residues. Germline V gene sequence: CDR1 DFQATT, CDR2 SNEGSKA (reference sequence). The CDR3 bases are TGCAGTGCTACGTTAGCCCAAAACCCCTACGAGCAGTACTTC. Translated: CSATLAQNPYEQYF.

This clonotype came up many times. The CDR3 DNA reads as TGTGCCAGCAGCCAAGGACAGGGGGCAACTAATGAAAAACTGTTTTTT. Amino acids: CASSQGQGATNEKLFF. The chain is built from TRBV6-6 and TRBJ1-4; TRBD1 matches at 10 bases. The CDR3 is 16 amino acids. With 6 bases clipped from V and 0 bases from J, the junction kept 4 bases outside the gene matches. CDR1 and CDR2 (germline): MNHNY, SVGAGI (reference sequence).

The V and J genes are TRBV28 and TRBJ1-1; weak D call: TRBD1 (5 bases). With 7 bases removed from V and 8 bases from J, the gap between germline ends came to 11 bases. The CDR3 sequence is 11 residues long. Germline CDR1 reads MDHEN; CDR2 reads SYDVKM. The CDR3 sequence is CASTSPGEAFF. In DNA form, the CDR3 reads TGTGCCAGCACCTCCCCAGGGGAAGCTTTCTTT.

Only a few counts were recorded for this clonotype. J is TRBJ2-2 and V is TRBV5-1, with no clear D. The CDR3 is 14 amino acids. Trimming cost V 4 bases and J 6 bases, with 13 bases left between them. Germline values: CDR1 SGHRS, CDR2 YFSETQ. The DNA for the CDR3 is TGCGCCAGCAGCATTGATGGTTCAGCCGGGGAGCTGTTTTTT. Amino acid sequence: CASSIDGSAGELFF. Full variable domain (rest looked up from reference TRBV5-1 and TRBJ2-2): KAGVTQTPRYLIKTRGQQVTLSCSPISGHRSVSWYQQTPGQGLQFLFEYFSETQRNKGNFPGRFSGRQFSNSRSEMNVSTLELGDSALYLCASSIDGSAGELFFGEGSRLTVL.

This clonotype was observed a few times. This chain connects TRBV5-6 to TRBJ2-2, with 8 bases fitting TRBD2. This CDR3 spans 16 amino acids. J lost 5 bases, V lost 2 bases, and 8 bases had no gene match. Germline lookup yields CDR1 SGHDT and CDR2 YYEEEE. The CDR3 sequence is CASSFPLAGGTGELFF. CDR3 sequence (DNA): TGTGCCAGCAGCTTTCCCCTAGCGGGTGGGACCGGGGAGCTGTTTTTT.

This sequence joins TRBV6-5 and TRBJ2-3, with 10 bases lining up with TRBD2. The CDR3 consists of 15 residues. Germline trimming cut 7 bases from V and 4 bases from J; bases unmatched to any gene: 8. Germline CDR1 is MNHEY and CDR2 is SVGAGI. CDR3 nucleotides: TGTGCCAGCACTCGTAGCGGGAGGTGGGCAGATACGCAGTATTTT. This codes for CASTRSGRWADTQYF.

The CDR3, as DNA: TGTGCCAGTAGTATATCTTGGACAGGGTTGGCCAAAAACATTCAGTACTTC. Amino acids: CASSISWTGLAKNIQYF. The chain employs TRBV19 and TRBJ2-4; 8 bases map to TRBD1. V lost 2 bases and J lost 1; bases outside the gene matches: 7. The germline V gene encodes CDR1 LNHDA and CDR2 SQIVND (reference sequence). The CDR3 spans 17 residues.

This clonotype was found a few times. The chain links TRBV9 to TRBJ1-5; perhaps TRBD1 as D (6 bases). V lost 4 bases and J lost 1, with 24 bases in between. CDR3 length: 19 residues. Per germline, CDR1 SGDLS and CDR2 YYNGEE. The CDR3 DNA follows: TGTGCCAGCAGCCCAGGGGATCAGCAGGGGACGGGGAGCAATCAGCCCCAGCATTTT. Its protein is CASSPGDQQGTGSNQPQHF.

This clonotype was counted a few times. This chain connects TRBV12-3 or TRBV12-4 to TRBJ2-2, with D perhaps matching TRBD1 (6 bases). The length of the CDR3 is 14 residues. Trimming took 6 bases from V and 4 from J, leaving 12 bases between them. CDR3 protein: CASRGTGTTGELFF. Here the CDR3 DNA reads TGTGCCAGCAGGGGAACAGGGACCACCGGGGAGCTGTTTTTT.

Here the CDR3 DNA reads TGTGCCAGCAGCTTAACAGTCAGCTCCTACAATGAGCAGTTCTTC. Translation: CASSLTVSSYNEQFF. The chain employs TRBV7-3 and TRBJ2-1; D not certain. Germline V gives CDR1 SGHTA, CDR2 FQGTGA. The V end was cut by 0 bases, the J end by 0 bases, with 6 bases between. The CDR3 loop spans 15 amino acids.

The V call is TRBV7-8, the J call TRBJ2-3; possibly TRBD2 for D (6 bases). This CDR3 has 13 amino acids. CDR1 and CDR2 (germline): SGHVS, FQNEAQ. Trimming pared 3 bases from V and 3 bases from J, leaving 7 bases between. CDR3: CASSFSGTDTQYF. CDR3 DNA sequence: TGTGCCAGCAGCTTTAGCGGAACAGATACGCAGTATTTT.

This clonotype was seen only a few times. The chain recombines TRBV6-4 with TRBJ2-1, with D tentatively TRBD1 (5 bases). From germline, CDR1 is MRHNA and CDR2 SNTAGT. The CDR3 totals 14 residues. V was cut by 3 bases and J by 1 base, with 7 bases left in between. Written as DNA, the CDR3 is TGTGCCAGCAGTGAGACAGTTTCCTACAATGAGCAGTTCTTC. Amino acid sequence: CASSETVSYNEQFF.

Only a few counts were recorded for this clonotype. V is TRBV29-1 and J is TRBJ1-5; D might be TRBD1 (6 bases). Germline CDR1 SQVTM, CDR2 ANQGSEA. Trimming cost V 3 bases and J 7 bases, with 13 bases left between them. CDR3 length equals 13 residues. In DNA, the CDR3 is TGCAGCGTTGACGGGGGCTTAGGACAGCCCCAGCATTTT. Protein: CSVDGGLGQPQHF. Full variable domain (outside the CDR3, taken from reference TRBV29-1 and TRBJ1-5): SAVISQKPSRDICQRGTSLTIQCQVDSQVTMMFWYRQQPGQSLTLIATANQGSEATYESGFVIDKFPISRPNLTFSTLTVSNMSPEDSSIYLCSVDGGLGQPQHFGDGTRLSIL.

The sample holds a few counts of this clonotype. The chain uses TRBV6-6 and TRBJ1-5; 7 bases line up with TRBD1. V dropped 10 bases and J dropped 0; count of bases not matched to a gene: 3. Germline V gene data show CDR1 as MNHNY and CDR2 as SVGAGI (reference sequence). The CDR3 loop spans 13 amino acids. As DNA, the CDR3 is TGTGCCATCAGGGGGGATAGCAATCAGCCCCAGCATTTT. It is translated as CAIRGDSNQPQHF.

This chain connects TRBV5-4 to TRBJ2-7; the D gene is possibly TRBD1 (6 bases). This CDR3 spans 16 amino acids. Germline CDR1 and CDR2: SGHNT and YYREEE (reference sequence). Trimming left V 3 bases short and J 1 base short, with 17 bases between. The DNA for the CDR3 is TGTGCCAGCAGCTCCGACCCCAACAGGGCATCCTACGAGCAGTACTTC. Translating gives CASSSDPNRASYEQYF.

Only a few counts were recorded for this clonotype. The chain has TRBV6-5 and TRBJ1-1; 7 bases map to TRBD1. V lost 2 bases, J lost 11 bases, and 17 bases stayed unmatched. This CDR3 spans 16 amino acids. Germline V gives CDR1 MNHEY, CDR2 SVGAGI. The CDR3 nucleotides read TGTGCCAGCAGTTACGATCTAAATACAGGGGAATTTGTGGCTTTCTTT. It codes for CASSYDLNTGEFVAFF.

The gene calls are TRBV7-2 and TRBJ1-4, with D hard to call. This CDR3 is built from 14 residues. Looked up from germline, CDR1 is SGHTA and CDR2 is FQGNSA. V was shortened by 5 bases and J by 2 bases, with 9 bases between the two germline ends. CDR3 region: CASSPRLTNEKLFF. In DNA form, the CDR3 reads TGTGCCAGCAGCCCCAGACTTACTAATGAAAAACTGTTTTTT.

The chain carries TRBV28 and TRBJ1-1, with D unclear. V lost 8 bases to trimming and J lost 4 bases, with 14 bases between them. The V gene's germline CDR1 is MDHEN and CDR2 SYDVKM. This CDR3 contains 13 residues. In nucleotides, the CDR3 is TGTGCCAGCGCAGTTTTAGCCGGCACTGAAGCTTTCTTT. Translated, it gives CASAVLAGTEAFF.